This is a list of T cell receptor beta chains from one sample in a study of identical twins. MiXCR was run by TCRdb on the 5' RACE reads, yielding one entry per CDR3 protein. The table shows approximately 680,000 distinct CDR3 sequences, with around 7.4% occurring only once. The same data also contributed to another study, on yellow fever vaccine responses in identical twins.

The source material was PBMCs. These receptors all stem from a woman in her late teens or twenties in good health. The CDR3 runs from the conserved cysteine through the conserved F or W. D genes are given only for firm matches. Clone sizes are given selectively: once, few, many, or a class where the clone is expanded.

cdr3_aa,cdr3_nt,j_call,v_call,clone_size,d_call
CASSDGQGGTEAFF,TGTGCCAGCAGTGATGGGCAGGGTGGCACTGAAGCTTTCTTT,TRBJ1-1,TRBV25-1,-,-
CASRPRPGSAGELFF,TGTGCCAGCAGACCCCGCCCAGGGTCTGCCGGGGAGCTGTTTTTT,TRBJ2-2,TRBV27,-,-
CSARRYGGTGGELFF,TGCAGTGCCCGTCGATACGGGGGGACGGGCGGGGAGCTGTTTTTT,TRBJ2-2,TRBV20-1,-,TRBD2
CASSLEGQETQYF,TGCGCCAGCAGCTTGGAGGGACAAGAGACCCAGTACTTC,TRBJ2-5,TRBV5-1,many,-
CASSPWTGTTYNEQFF,TGTGCCAGCAGCCCTTGGACCGGGACGACCTACAATGAGCAGTTCTTC,TRBJ2-1,TRBV3-1,few,-
CASSPWYDEQFF,TGTGCCAGCTCCCCTTGGTACGATGAGCAGTTCTTC,TRBJ2-1,TRBV18,-,-
CASSSPGPPSSGELFF,TGTGCCAGCAGTTCCCCGGGACCCCCCTCCTCCGGGGAGCTGTTTTTT,TRBJ2-2,TRBV12-3/TRBV12-4,many,-
CASSRDTLGGYTF,TGTGCCAGCAGTCGGGACACCCTAGGGGGCTACACCTTC,TRBJ1-2,TRBV12-3/TRBV12-4,many,-
CASSSGRRVYNEQFF,TGCGCCAGCAGCTCGGGACGGAGGGTCTACAATGAGCAGTTCTTC,TRBJ2-1,TRBV5-1,few,-
CASSVDGTGVSDTQYF,TGTGCCAGCAGCGTAGACGGGACAGGGGTATCAGATACGCAGTATTTT,TRBJ2-3,TRBV9,-,TRBD1
CASGGSSSGNTIYF,TGTGCCAGCGGGGGATCCAGCTCTGGAAACACCATATATTTT,TRBJ1-3,TRBV6-1,few,-
CASSSKVYNEQFF,TGTGCCAGCAGTTCCAAGGTCTACAATGAGCAGTTCTTC,TRBJ2-1,TRBV12-3/TRBV12-4,few,-
CASSLNPGGWETQYF,TGTGCCAGCAGCTTAAATCCAGGGGGCTGGGAGACCCAGTACTTC,TRBJ2-5,TRBV7-2,-,TRBD1
CASSYGGPGNEQFF,TGCGCCAGCAGCTATGGGGGGCCTGGGAATGAGCAGTTCTTC,TRBJ2-1,TRBV5-1,-,-
CATSDRKTSPEGDTQYF,TGTGCCACCAGTGATCGAAAGACTAGCCCGGAGGGAGATACGCAGTATTTT,TRBJ2-3,TRBV24-1,-,TRBD2
CATSRSQGLAGYNEQFF,TGTGCCACCAGCAGATCCCAGGGACTAGCGGGTTACAATGAGCAGTTCTTC,TRBJ2-1,TRBV15,many,TRBD2
CSAAMLGLVETQYF,TGCAGTGCTGCGATGCTCGGACTAGTAGAGACCCAGTACTTC,TRBJ2-5,TRBV20-1,-,TRBD2
CASSEVPGGTQYF,TGTGCCAGCAGTGAGGTCCCCGGCGGTACGCAGTATTTT,TRBJ2-3,TRBV2,-,-
CASSLLSESYNEQFF,TGCGCCAGCAGCTTGTTGTCTGAATCCTACAATGAGCAGTTCTTC,TRBJ2-1,TRBV5-1,many,-
CASSPQYDGNTIYF,TGTGCCAGCTCACCACAGTACGATGGAAACACCATATATTTT,TRBJ1-3,TRBV18,-,-
CASSLSGIGYEQYF,TGTGCCAGCAGCCTTAGCGGGATCGGCTACGAGCAGTACTTC,TRBJ2-7,TRBV12-3/TRBV12-4,many,TRBD2
CASSIGTSERTDTQYF,TGCGCCAGCAGCATAGGGACTAGCGAACGCACAGATACGCAGTATTTT,TRBJ2-3,TRBV5-1,few,TRBD2
CASSSGQPGETQYF,TGTGCCAGCAGTTCGGGACAGCCTGGAGAGACCCAGTACTTC,TRBJ2-5,TRBV27,-,TRBD1
CASSLRAGTLRDTQYF,TGTGCCAGCAGCTTGAGGGCCGGGACCCTTCGGGATACGCAGTATTTT,TRBJ2-3,TRBV11-2,-,-
CATSTWPREQFF,TGTGCCACCAGCACCTGGCCCCGTGAGCAGTTCTTC,TRBJ2-1,TRBV15,few,-
CASSRPGQSNYGYTF,TGTGCCAGCAGCCGACCGGGACAGAGTAACTATGGCTACACCTTC,TRBJ1-2,TRBV28,many,TRBD1
CSASSLAGSPGTQYF,TGCAGTGCTAGTTCACTAGCGGGGTCCCCAGGGACCCAGTACTTC,TRBJ2-5,TRBV20-1,once,TRBD2
CASSPSGQGGYLGTEAFF,TGTGCCAGCAGCCCCTCTGGGCAGGGTGGGTACCTGGGGACTGAAGCTTTCTTT,TRBJ1-1,TRBV9,few,-
CSARDQTSGAFNEQFF,TGCAGTGCTAGAGATCAGACTAGCGGGGCTTTCAATGAGCAGTTCTTC,TRBJ2-1,TRBV20-1,-,TRBD2
CASSQAGLAGKETQYF,TGTGCCAGCAGCCAGGCAGGACTAGCGGGAAAAGAGACCCAGTACTTC,TRBJ2-5,TRBV3-1,-,TRBD2
CASSLAKAITTDTQYF,TGTGCCAGCAGCTTAGCAAAGGCCATAACGACAGATACGCAGTATTTT,TRBJ2-3,TRBV7-9,-,-
CASSLQGYEQFF,TGTGCCAGCAGTTTACAGGGATACGAGCAGTTCTTC,TRBJ2-1,TRBV2,many,-
CSVGGWETQYF,TGCAGCGTTGGAGGGTGGGAGACCCAGTACTTC,TRBJ2-5,TRBV29-1,few,-
CASGFSLGAITDTQYF,TGTGCCAGCGGGTTTAGCCTCGGGGCTATCACAGATACGCAGTATTTT,TRBJ2-3,TRBV5-6,-,-
CASSLIRRGQLYEQYF,TGTGCCAGCAGTTTAATACGTCGGGGACAGCTCTACGAGCAGTACTTC,TRBJ2-7,TRBV12-3/TRBV12-4,-,TRBD1
CASWDKSSYEQYF,TGTGCCAGCTGGGACAAGAGCTCCTACGAGCAGTACTTC,TRBJ2-7,TRBV27,many,-
CASSAGDREPGELFF,TGTGCCAGCAGTGCCGGGGACAGGGAGCCCGGGGAGCTGTTTTTT,TRBJ2-2,TRBV6-1,-,TRBD1
CASSSTLQGATAKNIQYF,TGCGCCAGCAGCTCGACACTACAGGGGGCGACGGCCAAAAACATTCAGTACTTC,TRBJ2-4,TRBV5-1,many,TRBD1
CASSGSDTGTGGFGEQYF,TGTGCCAGCAGTGGATCAGACACCGGGACAGGGGGCTTCGGCGAGCAGTACTTC,TRBJ2-7,TRBV6-1,-,TRBD1
CASSYSGTSQPQHF,TGTGCCAGCAGTTACTCCGGGACGAGTCAGCCCCAGCATTTT,TRBJ1-5,TRBV6-5,many,-
CASSLTGHSYNEQFF,TGTGCCAGCAGCTTAACGGGCCACTCCTACAATGAGCAGTTCTTC,TRBJ2-1,TRBV7-2,many,-
CASSDSTGFGGELFF,TGTGCCAGCAGTGACTCGACCGGGTTTGGCGGGGAGCTGTTTTTT,TRBJ2-2,TRBV6-4,many,-
CASSRWEGETQYF,TGTGCCAGCAGTCGATGGGAGGGGGAGACCCAGTACTTC,TRBJ2-5,TRBV27,few,TRBD2
CAIRKNTEAFF,TGTGCCATCAGAAAGAACACTGAAGCTTTCTTT,TRBJ1-1,TRBV10-3,few,-
CASSDPSGSTDTQYF,TGTGCCAGCAGTGACCCTAGCGGGAGCACAGATACGCAGTATTTT,TRBJ2-3,TRBV2,-,TRBD2
CASSSQSNQPQHF,TGTGCCAGCAGCTCCCAGAGCAATCAGCCCCAGCATTTT,TRBJ1-5,TRBV7-9,many,-
CASSPQSGSNSPLHF,TGCGCCAGCAGCCCCCAGTCAGGGAGTAATTCACCCCTCCACTTT,TRBJ1-6,TRBV4-1,few,-
CASSLVGQTYSYNEQFF,TGTGCCAGCAGCTTAGTCGGACAGACTTATTCCTACAATGAGCAGTTCTTC,TRBJ2-1,TRBV11-2,-,-
CASSYRAGSYEQYF,TGTGCCAGCAGTTACAGGGCTGGATCCTACGAGCAGTACTTC,TRBJ2-7,TRBV6-5,many,-
CASSELQAFGNTIYF,TGTGCCAGCAGCGAACTACAGGCCTTTGGAAACACCATATATTTT,TRBJ1-3,TRBV9,many,-
CASSTQKLAGDYEQYF,TGTGCCAGCAGTACCCAAAAACTAGCGGGAGACTACGAGCAGTACTTC,TRBJ2-7,TRBV27,many,TRBD2
CSARDPGLVHLAIQYF,TGCAGTGCTAGAGACCCGGGACTAGTTCATTTAGCCATTCAGTACTTC,TRBJ2-4,TRBV20-1,-,TRBD2
CASSPPQVFGANVLTF,TGTGCCAGCTCACCACCGCAGGTGTTTGGGGCCAACGTCCTGACTTTC,TRBJ2-6,TRBV18,many,-
CASSPVSGLQHF,TGTGCCAGCAGCCCCGTTTCAGGTCTTCAGCATTTT,TRBJ1-5,TRBV7-9,many,-
CCASDPKAGTLNTEAFF,TGCTGTGCTAGTGATCCGAAAGCCGGGACCCTGAACACTGAAGCTTTCTTT,TRBJ1-1,TRBV20-1,-,-